This TCR beta chain was recorded in a study of cytomegalovirus exposure and HLA in healthy donors. At the level of the study: Earlier sequencing of approximately 200 million T cells yielded 95 million to 120 million unique TCR beta sequences.

PCR was performed using 60 Vbeta and 13 Jbeta primers. Produced via immunoSEQ multiplex PCR; TCRdb's table is partial and in-frame only. The sample lists 120,000 to 150,000 clones, roughly 62% occurring once. Study-wide points: Researchers reported in a later analysis that a missense DCLRE1C variant was tied to TCR beta V- and J-gene trimming. Immune exposure information comprised only CMV serostatus.

Germline lookup yields CDR1 MNHNS and CDR2 SASEGT. Germline trimming cut 6 bases from V and 5 bases from J; bases unmatched to any gene: 5. This CDR3 contains 14 residues. This clone occurred a few times. Its antigen is currently unknown. The sequence was collected from a man between 60 and 75 years old in good health and CMV-seronegative. Specimen: PBMCs. The chain combines TRBV6-1 with TRBJ1-4; 8 nucleotides align to TRBD1. In nucleotides, the CDR3 is TGTGCCAGCAGCCCGACAGGGGACAATGAAAAACTGTTTTTT. As protein: CASSPTGDNEKLFF.